This T cell receptor (beta chain) originates from a study of T cells in localized non-small cell lung cancer. In regard to this clone: Antigen unknown.

The germline V and J ends were trimmed by 0 bases and 4 bases, with 9 bases remaining between them. Germline CDR1 reads SEHNR; CDR2 reads FQNEAQ (reference sequence). This CDR3 contains 14 residues. Overall study findings and caveats: Prolonged overall survival went with higher T cell density in the blood. Adjacent uninvolved lung tissue had the highest T cell clonality, exceeding tumor. Paired adjacent lung recovered a median about 61 of the top 100 tumor clones. The study sequenced only one region of the tumor. As a result, intratumor heterogeneity could not be excluded and remains possible.

Data came from immunoSEQ multiplex PCR; TCRdb stores just in-frame clones and leaves some out. The sample consists of 48,000 or so clones, approximately 90% of them appearing once. The receptor's source is a male donor aged 60 or older with stage III squamous cell lung carcinoma. The sequences come from peripheral blood, collected before any cancer treatment. The rearrangement joins TRBV7-9 to TRBJ1-2; D uncertain. The CDR3 sequence is CASSLAGSLYGYTF. Here the CDR3 DNA reads TGTGCCAGCAGCTTAGCGGGCAGCCTCTATGGCTACACCTTC. The full variable domain, in which reference TRBV7-9 and TRBJ1-2 provide the parts outside the CDR3, is DTGVSQNPRHKITKRGQNVTFRCDPISEHNRLYWYRQTLGQGPEFLTYFQNEAQLEKSRLLSDRFSAERPKGSFSTLEIQRTEQGDSAMYLCASSLAGSLYGYTFGSGTRLTVV.